This T cell receptor (beta chain) appears in the sequencing data of a study of OX40 agonist ivuxolimab in advanced cancers. Study in general: Patients received intravenous ivuxolimab every 2 weeks at 0.01 to 10 mg/kg.

The V end was cut by 2 bases, the J end by 1 base, with 11 bases between. Germline assignment: CDR1 KGHSH and CDR2 LQKENI. This CDR3 has 15 residues. Study-wide findings and caveats: There were also nonresponders showing low normalized T-cell clonal expansion. Individuals who were partial responders at 0.1-3.0 mg/kg had clonal expansion that ranked among the lowest.

Assay: immunoSEQ multiplex PCR; the TCRdb copy retains only in-frame clones and omits some. The sample records tens of thousands of clones, around nine tenths being singletons. Regarding this clone: Its matching antigen is unknown.

This rearrangement joins TRBV18 to TRBJ1-1; weak D call: TRBD1 (6 bases). Sample: CD4+ or CD8+ T cells sorted from blood, taken in a trial of the OX40 agonist ivuxolimab. The TCR originated in an adult with an advanced solid tumor such as melanoma, head and neck, liver or kidney cancer. The chain's CDR3 is CASSPGGTWNTEAFF. The CDR3 DNA sequence: TGTGCCAGCTCACCAGGTGGGACATGGAACACTGAAGCTTTCTTT.